Following are 20 T cell receptor beta chains from one sample sequenced in a study of OX40 agonist ivuxolimab in advanced cancers. Clones were sequenced by immunoSEQ multiplex PCR, and TCRdb holds only the in-frame ones, with some missing. The table records nearly 110,000 clones, approximately 89% of them present only once. The specimen comprised CD4+ or CD8+ T cells sorted from blood, sampled in a trial of the OX40 agonist ivuxolimab. The receptors were gathered from an adult with an advanced solid tumor such as melanoma, head and neck, liver or kidney cancer.

This clone was detected only a few times. The gene calls are TRBV19 and TRBJ1-5; a weak D match, TRBD1 (6 bases). The V end lost 5 bases, the J end lost 2 bases, and 13 bases lay between the germline ends. CDR1 is LNHDA, CDR2 SQIVND, per germline (reference sequence). CDR3 length equals 15 residues. CDR3 residues: CASSLFGGGNQPQHF. DNA of the CDR3: TGTGCCAGTAGTCTCTTCGGGGGCGGCAATCAGCCCCAGCATTTT.

CDR3 in amino acids: CASSWGTSGTGELFF. CDR3 nucleotide sequence: TGCGCCAGCAGCTGGGGGACTAGCGGCACCGGGGAGCTGTTTTTT. The chain joins TRBV5-1 to TRBJ2-2, with 11 bases identical to TRBD2. This CDR3 is built from 15 residues. Trimming cost V 3 bases and J 4 bases; bases outside gene matches: 2. Germline V gene sequence: CDR1 SGHRS, CDR2 YFSETQ.

The chain carries TRBV19 and TRBJ1-4, with TRBD1 matching over 9 bases. CDR3 length equals 18 residues. Losses at the gene ends were 3 bases for V and 0 bases for J; bases not matched to a gene: 8. Germline V CDR1 and CDR2: LNHDA, SQIVND (reference sequence). The CDR3 loop is CASSIRTGAIATNEKLFF. The CDR3 DNA is TGTGCCAGTAGTATCAGGACAGGGGCAATAGCAACTAATGAAAAACTGTTTTTT.

This clone occurred a few times. This chain connects TRBV27 to TRBJ2-1; 7 bases are a match to TRBD2. Germline CDR1 MNHEY, CDR2 SMNVEV (reference sequence). The CDR3 is made up of 15 amino acids. The trim removed 4 bases at V and 6 bases at J, leaving 9 bases unmatched. CDR3 residues: CASSSGEGIPNEQFF. The CDR3 DNA is TGTGCCAGCAGTTCGGGGGAGGGTATCCCCAATGAGCAGTTCTTC.

This chain connects TRBV27 to TRBJ1-4, with 7 bases lining up with TRBD1. The germline CDR1 and CDR2 sequences are MNHEY and SMNVEV (reference sequence). The V gene end was trimmed by 2 bases and the J gene end by 4 bases; junction bases not matched to a gene: 28. The CDR3 has 23 amino acids. The CDR3 coding sequence is TGTGCCAGCAGTTTAAACGGCGCAGGGGGGTACCATAATGGCCACTTCCATAATGAAAAACTGTTTTTT. It codes for CASSLNGAGGYHNGHFHNEKLFF. The full variable domain, with the rest looked up from reference TRBV27 and TRBJ1-4, is EAQVTQNPRYLITVTGKKLTVTCSQNMNHEYMSWYRQDPGLGLRQIYYSMNVEVTDKGDVPEGYKVSRKEKRNFPLILESPSPNQTSLYFCASSLNGAGGYHNGHFHNEKLFFGSGTQLSVL.

This clone came up once. The chain links TRBV7-9 to TRBJ2-6; D possibly corresponds to TRBD2 (7 bases). V gave up 4 bases and J gave up 0 bases, with 16 bases separating them. The CDR3 covers 18 residues. Germline V gene data show CDR1 as SEHNR and CDR2 as FQNEAQ (reference sequence). CDR3 region: CASSSKGGSNSGANVLTF. In DNA form, the CDR3 reads TGTGCCAGCAGCTCGAAGGGGGGGTCAAACTCTGGGGCCAACGTCCTGACTTTC.

In this sample, this clone turned up once. The chain has TRBV28 and TRBJ1-5; D possibly corresponds to TRBD1 (5 bases). Germline V gene sequence: CDR1 MDHEN, CDR2 SYDVKM. The CDR3 sequence is 14 residues long. Trimming took off 9 bases at V and 2 bases at J, with 14 bases between the two ends. This CDR3 reads CASVPGTGNQPQHF. CDR3 sequence (DNA): TGTGCCAGTGTTCCCGGGACGGGCAATCAGCCCCAGCATTTT. Drawing the rest from reference TRBV28 and TRBJ1-5, the complete variable domain is DVKVTQSSRYLVKRTGEKVFLECVQDMDHENMFWYRQDPGLGLRLIYFSYDVKMKEKGDIPEGYSVSREKKERFSLILESASTNQTSMYLCASVPGTGNQPQHFGDGTRLSIL.

CDR3 protein: CASSLNGAQPQHF. In nucleotides, the CDR3 is TGTGCCAGCAGTTTAAACGGCGCACAGCCCCAGCATTTT. V gene TRBV27 combines with J gene TRBJ1-5; D call uncertain. CDR3 length: 13 residues. V lost 2 bases and J 7 bases, leaving 9 bases between the germline ends. CDR1 and CDR2 from the germline V gene are MNHEY and SMNVEV (reference sequence).

V is TRBV27 and J is TRBJ2-7; perhaps TRBD2 as D (5 bases). Trimming took off 1 base at V and 3 bases at J, with 13 bases between the two ends. Germline values: CDR1 MNHEY, CDR2 SMNVEV (reference sequence). The CDR3 consists of 15 residues. The CDR3 here is CASSLYRGSDYEQYF. Written as DNA, the CDR3 is TGTGCCAGCAGTTTATACCGCGGGTCAGACTACGAGCAGTACTTC.

The chain employs TRBV9 and TRBJ1-1, with a tentative D call TRBD1 (6 bases). CDR1 and CDR2 from the germline V gene are SGDLS and YYNGEE. CDR3 length: 14 residues. V was pared by 2 bases and J by 7 bases, with 15 bases between. CDR3: CASSVRDKFFEAFF. The DNA of the CDR3 is TGTGCCAGCAGCGTCCGGGACAAATTCTTTGAAGCTTTCTTT.

V usage is TRBV7-3 and J usage is TRBJ2-1; 7 positions agree with TRBD1. Trimming removed 5 bases from V and 7 bases from J; junction bases left unmatched: 8. The germline CDR1 and CDR2 sequences are SGHTA and FQGTGA. The CDR3 extends over 14 amino acids. Written as DNA, the CDR3 is TGTGCCAGCAGCCCGATACAGGGGATGAATGAGCAGTTCTTC. Protein sequence: CASSPIQGMNEQFF.

This chain connects TRBV28 to TRBJ1-1; D ambiguous. The CDR3 runs 15 residues. Between the trimmed V and J ends, which lost 3 bases and 3 bases, there was a span of 14 bases. Germline V CDR1 and CDR2: MDHEN, SYDVKM. The CDR3 loop reads CASSLDARRYTEAFF. CDR3 DNA: TGTGCCAGCAGTTTGGACGCCCGTAGGTACACTGAAGCTTTCTTT.

The chain joins TRBV9 to TRBJ1-3; a weak D match, TRBD1 (5 bases). V was clipped by 0 bases and J by 0 bases, with 10 bases between them. Germline V gene sequence: CDR1 SGDLS, CDR2 YYNGEE. CDR3 size: 16 residues. CDR3 nucleotides: TGTGCCAGCAGCGTAGGGGGGACCGGCTCTGGAAACACCATATATTTT. Its protein is CASSVGGTGSGNTIYF.

The chain links TRBV19 to TRBJ1-1; TRBD1 agrees at 8 bases. V lost 10 bases, J lost 1 base, and 5 bases stayed unmatched. Germline CDR1 is LNHDA and CDR2 is SQIVND (reference sequence). This CDR3 contains 13 residues. The CDR3 sequence is CATDRGGNTEAFF. The CDR3 bases are TGTGCCACTGACAGGGGTGGGAACACTGAAGCTTTCTTT.

V is TRBV5-1 and J is TRBJ2-5; maybe TRBD2 (6 bases). The tail of the sequence fits TRBJ2-7 better, so the J call may be wrong. The CDR3 contains 14 residues. The germline V gene has CDR1 SGHRS and CDR2 YFSETQ. For the CDR3, the DNA is TGCGCCAGCACCCGAAGTCCGGCTAGCGACGAGCAGTACTTC. Translation gives CASTRSPASDEQYF.

This rearrangement joins TRBV6-6 to TRBJ1-1; TRBD1 matches at 7 bases. The V gene end was trimmed by 6 bases and the J gene end by 0 bases; junction bases not matched to a gene: 1. The germline CDR1 and CDR2 sequences are MNHNY and SVGAGI (reference sequence). CDR3 length equals 13 residues. CDR3 DNA sequence: TGTGCCAGCAGGGGACAGTTGAACACTGAAGCTTTCTTT. Residues: CASRGQLNTEAFF.

The chain has TRBV2 and TRBJ2-7; the D gene could be TRBD1 or TRBD2 (5 bases each). CDR3 length equals 14 residues. Germline V CDR1 and CDR2: SNHLY, FYNNEI. Trimming took 5 bases from V and 7 from J, leaving 18 bases between them. This chain's CDR3 is CASSTQEGLWEQYF. DNA for the CDR3: TGTGCCAGCAGTACCCAAGAGGGGCTGTGGGAGCAGTACTTC.

V gene TRBV27 combines with J gene TRBJ1-6; weak D call: TRBD1 (5 bases). This CDR3 comprises 14 residues. V lost 3 bases, J lost 4 bases, and 7 bases lay in between. Germline CDR1 MNHEY, CDR2 SMNVEV (reference sequence). Here the CDR3 DNA reads TGTGCCAGCAGTTTGGGACGGTATAATTCACCCCTCCACTTT. Its translation is CASSLGRYNSPLHF.

V usage is TRBV5-6 and J usage is TRBJ1-1; the match to TRBD1 covers 10 bases. With 3 bases clipped from V and 1 base from J, the junction kept 3 bases outside the gene matches. This CDR3 region has 15 residues. Germline values: CDR1 SGHDT, CDR2 YYEEEE. The CDR3 loop reads CASSWGDRGNTEAFF. CDR3 DNA sequence: TGTGCCAGCAGCTGGGGGGACAGGGGGAACACTGAAGCTTTCTTT.

The gene calls are TRBV14 and TRBJ2-1; TRBD2 agrees at 7 bases. V dropped 1 base and J dropped 15; count of bases not matched to a gene: 12. The germline V gene encodes CDR1 SGHDN and CDR2 FVKESK. This CDR3 region has 14 residues. This CDR3 reads CASSQVGLAASPFF. Here the CDR3 DNA reads TGTGCCAGCAGCCAAGTGGGGCTAGCGGCTTCCCCGTTCTTC. Full variable domain (outside the CDR3, taken from reference TRBV14 and TRBJ2-1): EAGVTQFPSHSVIEKGQTVTLRCDPISGHDNLYWYRRVMGKEIKFLLHFVKESKQDESGMPNNRFLAERTGGTYSTLKVQPAELEDSGVYFCASSQVGLAASPFFGPGTRLTVL.